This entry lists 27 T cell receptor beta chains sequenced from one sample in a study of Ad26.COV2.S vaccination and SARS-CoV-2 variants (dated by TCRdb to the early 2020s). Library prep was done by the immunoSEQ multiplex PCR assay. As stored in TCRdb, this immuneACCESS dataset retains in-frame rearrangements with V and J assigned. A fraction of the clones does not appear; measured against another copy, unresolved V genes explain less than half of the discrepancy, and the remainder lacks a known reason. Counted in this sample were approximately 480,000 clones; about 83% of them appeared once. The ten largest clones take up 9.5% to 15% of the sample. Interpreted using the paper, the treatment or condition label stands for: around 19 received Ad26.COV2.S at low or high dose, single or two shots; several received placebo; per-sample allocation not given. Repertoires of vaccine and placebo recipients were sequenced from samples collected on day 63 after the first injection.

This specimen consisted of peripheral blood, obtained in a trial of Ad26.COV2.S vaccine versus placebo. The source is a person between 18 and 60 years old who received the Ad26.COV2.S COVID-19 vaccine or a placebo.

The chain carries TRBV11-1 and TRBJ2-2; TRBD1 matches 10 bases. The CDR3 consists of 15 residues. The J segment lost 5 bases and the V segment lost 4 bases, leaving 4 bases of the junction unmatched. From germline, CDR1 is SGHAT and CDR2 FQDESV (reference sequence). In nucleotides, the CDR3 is TGTGCCAGCAGCTCACGGACAGGGGGAACCGGGGAGCTGTTTTTT. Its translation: CASSSRTGGTGELFF.

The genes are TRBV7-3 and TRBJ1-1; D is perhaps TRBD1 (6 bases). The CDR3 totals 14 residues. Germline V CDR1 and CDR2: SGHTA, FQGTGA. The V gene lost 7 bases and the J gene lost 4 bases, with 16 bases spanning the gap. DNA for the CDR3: TGTGCCAGCACCCAAGGACAGTTCACCACTGAAGCTTTCTTT. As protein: CASTQGQFTTEAFF.

The CDR3 is CASSVGSDTQYF. For the CDR3, the DNA is TGTGCCAGCAGCGTAGGCTCGGATACGCAGTATTTT. V and J are TRBV9 and TRBJ2-3; no definite D call. V lost 0 bases and J lost 6, with 5 bases in between. From germline, CDR1 is SGDLS and CDR2 YYNGEE. The CDR3 extends over 12 amino acids.

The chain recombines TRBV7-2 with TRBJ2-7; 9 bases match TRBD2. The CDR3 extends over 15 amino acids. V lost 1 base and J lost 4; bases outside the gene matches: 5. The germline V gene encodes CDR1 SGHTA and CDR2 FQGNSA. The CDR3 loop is CASSLVGGRGYEQYF. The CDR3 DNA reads TGTGCCAGCAGCTTAGTGGGCGGGAGGGGTTACGAGCAGTACTTC.

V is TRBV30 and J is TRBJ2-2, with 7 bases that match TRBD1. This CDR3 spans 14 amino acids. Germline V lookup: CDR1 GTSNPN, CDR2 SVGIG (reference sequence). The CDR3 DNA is TGTGCTACCCCCGACAGGGCGAACACCGGGGAGCTGTTTTTT. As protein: CATPDRANTGELFF.

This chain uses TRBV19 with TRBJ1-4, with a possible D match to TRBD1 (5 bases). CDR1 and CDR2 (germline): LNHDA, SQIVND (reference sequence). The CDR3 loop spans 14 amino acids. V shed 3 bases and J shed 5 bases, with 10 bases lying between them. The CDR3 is CASSMTVQNEKLFF. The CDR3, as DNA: TGTGCCAGTAGTATGACAGTTCAGAATGAAAAACTGTTTTTT.

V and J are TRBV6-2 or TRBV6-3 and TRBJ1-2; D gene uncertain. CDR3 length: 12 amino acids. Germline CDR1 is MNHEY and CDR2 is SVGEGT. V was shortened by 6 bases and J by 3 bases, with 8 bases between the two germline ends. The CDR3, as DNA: TGTGCCAGCAGCGGCAACCACTATGGCTACACCTTC. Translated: CASSGNHYGYTF.

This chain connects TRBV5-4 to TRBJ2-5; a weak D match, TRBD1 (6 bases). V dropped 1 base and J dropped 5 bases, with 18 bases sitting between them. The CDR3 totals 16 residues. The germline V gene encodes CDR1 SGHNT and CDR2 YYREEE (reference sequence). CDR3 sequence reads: CASSLSPPDRWETQYF. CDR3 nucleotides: TGTGCCAGCAGCTTGTCGCCCCCGGACAGATGGGAGACCCAGTACTTC.

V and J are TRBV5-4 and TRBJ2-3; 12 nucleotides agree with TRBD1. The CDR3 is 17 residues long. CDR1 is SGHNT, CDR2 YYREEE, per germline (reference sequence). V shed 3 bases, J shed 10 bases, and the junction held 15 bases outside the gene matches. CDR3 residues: CASSSWAGTGGSVAQYF. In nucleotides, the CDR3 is TGTGCCAGCAGCTCATGGGCTGGGACAGGGGGCTCAGTAGCGCAGTATTTT.

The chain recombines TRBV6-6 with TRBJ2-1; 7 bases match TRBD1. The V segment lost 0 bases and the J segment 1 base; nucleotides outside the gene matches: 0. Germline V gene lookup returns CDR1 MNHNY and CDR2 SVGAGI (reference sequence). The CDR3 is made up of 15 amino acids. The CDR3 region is CASSYSGQSYNEQFF. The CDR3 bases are TGTGCCAGCAGTTACTCGGGACAGTCCTACAATGAGCAGTTCTTC.

The CDR3 DNA sequence: TGTGCCAGCAGTTATTGGGGGTCGGTCGAAGCTTTCTTT. This gives the protein CASSYWGSVEAFF. V usage is TRBV25-1 and J usage is TRBJ1-1, with D maybe TRBD1 (5 bases). The V gene lost 5 bases and the J gene lost 8 bases, with 15 bases spanning the gap. CDR1 MGHDK and CDR2 SYGVNS come from the germline V gene. The length of the CDR3 is 13 residues.

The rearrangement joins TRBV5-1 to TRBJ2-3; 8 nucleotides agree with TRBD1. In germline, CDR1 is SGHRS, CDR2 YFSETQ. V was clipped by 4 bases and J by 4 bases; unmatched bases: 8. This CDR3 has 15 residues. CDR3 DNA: TGCGCCAGCAGCCAGACAGGGGTGGTTGCAGATACGCAGTATTTT. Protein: CASSQTGVVADTQYF.

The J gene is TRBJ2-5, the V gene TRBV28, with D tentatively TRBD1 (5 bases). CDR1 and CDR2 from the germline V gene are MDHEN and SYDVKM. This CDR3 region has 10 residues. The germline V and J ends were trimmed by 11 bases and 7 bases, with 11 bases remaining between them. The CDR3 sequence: CAAGSWTQYF. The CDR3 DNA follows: TGTGCCGCAGGGTCATGGACCCAGTACTTC.

CDR3 DNA sequence: TGCGCCAGCAGCCCCACAACGACAGGGGGCGAGGCTTTCTTT. Protein product: CASSPTTTGGEAFF. The chain recombines TRBV5-1 with TRBJ1-1, with 10 bases that match TRBD1. V gave up 4 bases and J gave up 11 bases; unmatched junction bases: 11. The CDR3 has 14 residues. CDR1 and CDR2 (germline): SGHRS, YFSETQ.

CDR3 loop: CATSRELEFEAFF. The CDR3 coding sequence is TGTGCCACCAGCAGGGAGCTGGAATTTGAAGCTTTCTTT. This chain joins TRBV15 and TRBJ1-1; no clear D gene. The CDR3 length is 13 residues. Trimming stripped 3 bases from V and 7 bases from J, with 12 bases between. The germline CDR1 and CDR2 sequences are LNHNV and YYDKDF (reference sequence).

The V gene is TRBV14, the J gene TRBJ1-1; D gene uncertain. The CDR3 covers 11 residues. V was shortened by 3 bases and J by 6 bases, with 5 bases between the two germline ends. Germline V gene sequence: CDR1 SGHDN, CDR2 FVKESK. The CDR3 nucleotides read TGTGCCAGCAGCCATTCCCCTGAAGCTTTCTTT. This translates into CASSHSPEAFF.

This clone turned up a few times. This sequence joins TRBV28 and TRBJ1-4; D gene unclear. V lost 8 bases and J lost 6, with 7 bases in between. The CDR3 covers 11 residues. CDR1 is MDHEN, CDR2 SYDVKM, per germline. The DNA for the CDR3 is TGTGCCAGCCTAGGTGATGAAAAACTGTTTTTT. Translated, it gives CASLGDEKLFF.

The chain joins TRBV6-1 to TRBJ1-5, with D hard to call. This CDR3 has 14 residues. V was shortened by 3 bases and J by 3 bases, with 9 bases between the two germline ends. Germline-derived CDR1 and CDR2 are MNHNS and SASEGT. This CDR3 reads CASSDEQFNQPQHF. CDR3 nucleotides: TGTGCCAGCAGTGATGAACAGTTCAATCAGCCCCAGCATTTT.

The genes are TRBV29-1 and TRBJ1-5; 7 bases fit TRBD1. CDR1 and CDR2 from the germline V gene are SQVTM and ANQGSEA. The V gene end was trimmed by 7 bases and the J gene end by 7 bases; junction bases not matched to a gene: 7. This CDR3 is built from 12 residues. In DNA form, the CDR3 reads TGCAGCGCCCGGACAGGTGGGCAGCCCCAGCATTTT. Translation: CSARTGGQPQHF.

The CDR3 is CASSLKGRGSTDTQYF. The CDR3 DNA is TGTGCCAGCAGCTTAAAGGGCAGGGGAAGCACAGATACGCAGTATTTT. The J gene is TRBJ2-3, the V gene TRBV7-3; possibly TRBD1 for D (6 bases). Germline CDR1 reads SGHTA; CDR2 reads FQGTGA. With 1 base removed from V and 0 bases from J, the gap between germline ends came to 11 bases. The CDR3 sequence is 16 residues long.

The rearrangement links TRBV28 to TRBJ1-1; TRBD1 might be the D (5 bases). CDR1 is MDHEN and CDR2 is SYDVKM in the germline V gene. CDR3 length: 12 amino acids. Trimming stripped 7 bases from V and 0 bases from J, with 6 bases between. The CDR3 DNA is TGTGCCAGCAACAGGATGAACACTGAAGCTTTCTTT. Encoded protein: CASNRMNTEAFF.

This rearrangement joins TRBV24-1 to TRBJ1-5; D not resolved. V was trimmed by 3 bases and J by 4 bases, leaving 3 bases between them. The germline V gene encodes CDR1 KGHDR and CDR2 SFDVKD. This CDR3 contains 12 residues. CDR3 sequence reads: CATSDSNQPQHF. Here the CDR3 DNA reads TGTGCCACCAGTGATAGTAATCAGCCCCAGCATTTT.

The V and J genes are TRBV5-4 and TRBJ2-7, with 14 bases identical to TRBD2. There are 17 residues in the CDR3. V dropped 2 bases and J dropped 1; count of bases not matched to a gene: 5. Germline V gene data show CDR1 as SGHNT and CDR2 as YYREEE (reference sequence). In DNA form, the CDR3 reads TGTGCCAGCAGCTTCGGGACTAGCGGGAGTAGATCCTACGAGCAGTACTTC. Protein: CASSFGTSGSRSYEQYF.

This CDR3 is CASSPNLGQGIFQYF. CDR3 coding DNA: TGTGCCAGCAGTCCTAACCTAGGACAGGGAATATTTCAGTACTTC. The chain joins TRBV28 to TRBJ2-4, with 8 bases identical to TRBD1. The CDR3 covers 15 residues. Germline CDR1 MDHEN, CDR2 SYDVKM. J lost 11 bases, V lost 5 bases, and 14 bases had no gene match.

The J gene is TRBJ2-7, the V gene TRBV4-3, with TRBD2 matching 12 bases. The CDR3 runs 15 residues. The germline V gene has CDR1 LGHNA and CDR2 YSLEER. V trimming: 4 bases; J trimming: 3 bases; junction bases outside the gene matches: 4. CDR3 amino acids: CASSRGLAGNYEQYF. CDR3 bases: TGCGCCAGCAGCCGCGGACTAGCGGGGAACTACGAGCAGTACTTC.

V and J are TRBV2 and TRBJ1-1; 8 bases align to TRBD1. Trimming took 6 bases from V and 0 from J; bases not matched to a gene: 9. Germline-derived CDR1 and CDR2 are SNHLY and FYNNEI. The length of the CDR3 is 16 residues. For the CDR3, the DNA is TGTGCCAGCAGGGGACAGGAGGGGGGCATGAACACTGAAGCTTTCTTT. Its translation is CASRGQEGGMNTEAFF.

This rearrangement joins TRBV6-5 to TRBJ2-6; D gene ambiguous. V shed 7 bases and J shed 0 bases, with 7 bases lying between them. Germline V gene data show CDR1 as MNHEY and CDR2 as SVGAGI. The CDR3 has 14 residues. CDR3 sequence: CASTTISGANVLTF. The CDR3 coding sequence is TGTGCCAGCACGACGATCTCTGGGGCCAACGTCCTGACTTTC.